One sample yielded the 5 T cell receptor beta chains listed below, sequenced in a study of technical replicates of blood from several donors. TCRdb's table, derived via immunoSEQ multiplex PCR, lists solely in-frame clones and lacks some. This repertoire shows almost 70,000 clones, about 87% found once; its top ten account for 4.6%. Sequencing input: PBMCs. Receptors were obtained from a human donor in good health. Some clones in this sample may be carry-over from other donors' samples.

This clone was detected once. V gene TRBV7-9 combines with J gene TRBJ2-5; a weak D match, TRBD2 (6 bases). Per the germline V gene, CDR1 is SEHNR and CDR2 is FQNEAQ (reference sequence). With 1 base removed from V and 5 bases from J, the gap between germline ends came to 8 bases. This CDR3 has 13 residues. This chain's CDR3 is CASSLGGGETQYF. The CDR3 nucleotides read TGTGCCAGCAGCTTAGGTGGGGGGGAGACCCAGTACTTC.

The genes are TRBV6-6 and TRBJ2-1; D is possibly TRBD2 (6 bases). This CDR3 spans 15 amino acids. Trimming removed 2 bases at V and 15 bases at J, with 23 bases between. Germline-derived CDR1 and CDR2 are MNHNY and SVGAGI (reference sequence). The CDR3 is CASSYPSGSGTEWFF. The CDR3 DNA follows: TGTGCCAGCAGTTACCCGAGCGGTAGCGGCACAGAGTGGTTCTTC.

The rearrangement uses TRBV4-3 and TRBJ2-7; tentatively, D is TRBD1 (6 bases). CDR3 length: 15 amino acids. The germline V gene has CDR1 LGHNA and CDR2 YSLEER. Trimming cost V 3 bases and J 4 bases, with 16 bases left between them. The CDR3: CASSQSRGPLYEQYF. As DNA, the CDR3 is TGCGCCAGCAGCCAGAGCAGGGGTCCCTTGTACGAGCAGTACTTC.

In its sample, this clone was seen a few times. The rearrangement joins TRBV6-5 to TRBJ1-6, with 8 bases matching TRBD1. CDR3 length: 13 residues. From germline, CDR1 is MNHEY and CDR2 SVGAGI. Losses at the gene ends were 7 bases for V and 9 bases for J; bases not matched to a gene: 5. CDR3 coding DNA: TGTGCCAGCACCCCCGACAGGGGTTCACCCCTCCACTTT. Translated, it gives CASTPDRGSPLHF.

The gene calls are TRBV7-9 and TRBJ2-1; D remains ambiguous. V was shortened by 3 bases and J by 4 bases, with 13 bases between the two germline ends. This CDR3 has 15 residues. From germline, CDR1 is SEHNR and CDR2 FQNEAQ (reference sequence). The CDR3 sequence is CASSFGSGPYNEQFF. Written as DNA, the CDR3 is TGTGCCAGCAGCTTTGGGTCTGGGCCATACAATGAGCAGTTCTTC.